The rows below give T cell receptor beta chains drawn from one sample of a study of blood T cell repertoires in COVID-19. Profiled with immunoSEQ multiplex PCR; TCRdb holds only in-frame clones, not every one. This table has 200,000 to 300,000 clones, approximately 81% appearing once. The sample comprised peripheral blood. These receptor sequences come from a man in his 60s with acute or convalescent COVID-19. Each CDR3 is given with its conserved first and last residue. A D gene is named only where the DNA matches it firmly. A row's size may be missing; if present it is once, few, many or a size class.

V gene,J gene,CDR3 length,clone size,D gene,CDR3 DNA,CDR3 protein
TRBV6-6,TRBJ2-7,11,-,-,TGTGCCAGCAGTTTCGGGTACGAGCAGTACTTC,CASSFGYEQYF
TRBV11-2,TRBJ2-1,15,-,TRBD2,TGTGCCAGCAGCCCCCCCAGCGGACTAGCGGGAGAACGGTTCTTC,CASSPPSGLAGERFF
TRBV18,TRBJ1-2,13,-,-,TGTGCCAGCTCACCATGGTCAGACTATGGCTACACCTTC,CASSPWSDYGYTF
TRBV10-3,TRBJ2-7,12,-,TRBD2,TGTGCCATCAGCCGGGGCGGGGGAGAGCAGTACTTC,CAISRGGGEQYF
TRBV5-6,TRBJ1-2,13,-,-,TGTGCCAGCATCAAACACGGCGGGTTTGGCTACACCTTC,CASIKHGGFGYTF
TRBV19,TRBJ2-1,15,-,TRBD2,TGTGCCAGTAGTATGCAGCGGGAGGGTGTTAATGAGCAGTTCTTC,CASSMQREGVNEQFF
TRBV27,TRBJ1-2,13,-,TRBD1,TGTGCCAGCAGTTTCGGGACAGCATATGGCTACACCTTC,CASSFGTAYGYTF
TRBV25-1,TRBJ2-1,17,-,-,TGTGCCAGCAGTGAATGGGGGGGCCTCCTACTCTACAATGAGCAGTTCTTC,CASSEWGGLLLYNEQFF
TRBV6-1,TRBJ1-4,16,-,TRBD1,TGTGCCAGCAGTGAAGTGGGGGGACAGGTGTGGGAAAAACTGTTTTTT,CASSEVGGQVWEKLFF
TRBV7-9,TRBJ1-2,16,few,TRBD1,TGTGCCAGCAGCCCTGCCCCGGGACAGGGAGACGATGGCTACACCTTC,CASSPAPGQGDDGYTF